This entry lists 9 T cell receptor beta chains sequenced from one sample in a study of T cells after yellow fever vaccination. TCRdb itself ran the 5' RACE reads through MiXCR, one entry per CDR3 protein. The table lists approximately 610,000 distinct CDR3 sequences, less than 20% of them singletons. The material sequenced was PBMCs, taken less than 6 days after the first yellow fever vaccination. The receptors were sampled from a man between 18 and 29 years old who received the YFV17D yellow fever vaccine.

The CDR3 loop is CASSYSTYNEQFF. CDR3 DNA sequence: TGTGCCAGCAGTTACTCGACGTACAATGAGCAGTTCTTC. This chain joins TRBV6-6 and TRBJ2-1; no firm D call. Germline V lookup: CDR1 MNHNY, CDR2 SVGAGI (reference sequence). Deletions cut 0 bases from V and 4 bases from J, with 4 bases between. This CDR3 is 13 amino acids long.

This clonotype turned up a few times. The chain uses TRBV30 and TRBJ2-1; the D call may be TRBD1 or TRBD2 (5 bases each). V was pared by 4 bases and J by 9 bases, with 19 bases between. The CDR3 consists of 14 residues. Germline CDR1 reads GTSNPN; CDR2 reads SVGIG (reference sequence). The CDR3 DNA follows: TGTGCCTGGACCTATACGGGGACGGGGCGTGAGCAGTTCTTC. Its protein product is CAWTYTGTGREQFF.

This clonotype appeared many times. This chain links TRBV12-3 or TRBV12-4 with TRBJ1-5; D is unclear. The CDR3 contains 13 residues. V dropped 6 bases and J dropped 5 bases, with 11 bases sitting between them. Here the CDR3 reads CASRLDPDQPQHF. The CDR3 DNA sequence: TGTGCCAGCAGGTTGGACCCCGATCAGCCCCAGCATTTT.

On this clonotype itself: A much larger clonotype is one base distant, so this may be a read error. J is TRBJ2-5 and V is TRBV12-3 or TRBV12-4, with D possibly TRBD2 on 5 matching bases. CDR3 length: 11 amino acids. V lost 8 bases and J 5 bases, leaving 9 bases between the germline ends. The CDR3 protein is CASAPGETQYF. The DNA of the CDR3 is TGTGCCAGCGCACCGGGGGAGACCCAGTACTTC.

The CDR3 loop reads CASTTSGDTQYF. Written as DNA, the CDR3 is TGTGCCAGCACCACTAGTGGAGATACGCAGTATTTT. The V and J genes are TRBV6-5 and TRBJ2-3, with D tentatively TRBD2 (5 bases). Trimming removed 7 bases at V and 5 bases at J, with 10 bases between. The CDR3 sequence is 12 residues long. Per the germline V gene, CDR1 is MNHEY and CDR2 is SVGAGI.

This clonotype has just a few counts. In DNA, the CDR3 is TGCGCCAGCAGGAGGACCCCTATCAGCACAGATACGCAGTATTTT. Translated: CASRRTPISTDTQYF. This rearrangement joins TRBV10-2 to TRBJ2-3; no reliable D call. Trimming cost V 6 bases and J 0 bases, with 13 bases left between them. In germline, CDR1 is WSHSY, CDR2 SAAADI. CDR3 length: 15 amino acids.

This clonotype appeared many times. The chain carries TRBV6-5 and TRBJ2-1, with TRBD2 matching over 14 bases. J gave up 3 bases and V 0 bases, and 1 base lay outside the gene matches. Per germline, CDR1 MNHEY and CDR2 SVGAGI. The CDR3 has 17 residues. CDR3 nucleotide sequence: TGTGCCAGCAGTTACTCGGGACTAGCGGGGGTCTACAATGAGCAGTTCTTC. Its translation: CASSYSGLAGVYNEQFF.

This clonotype was picked up a small number of times. The gene calls are TRBV20-1 and TRBJ2-7; D unclear. Trimming cost V 4 bases and J 6 bases, with 10 bases left between them. Germline V gene lookup returns CDR1 DFQATT and CDR2 SNEGSKA (reference sequence). The CDR3 is 11 residues long. CDR3 sequence (DNA): TGCAGTGCTAACCTACTTAGCGAGCAGTACTTC. It codes for CSANLLSEQYF.

This clonotype was counted a few times. One end of the junction fails to match germline, which may point to a read error. The chain is built from TRBV20-1 and TRBJ1-2; tentatively, D is TRBD1 (5 bases). This CDR3 is 13 amino acids long. Germline-derived CDR1 and CDR2 are DFQATT and SNEGSKA (reference sequence). CDR3 bases: TGCAGTGCTCGAGAGGACACGAACTATGGCTACACCTTC. This gives the protein CSAREDTNYGYTF.